By sample share, the clone carrying this T cell receptor (beta chain) is medium-sized. As yet, its antigen is unknown. The CDR3 is 14 residues long. The germline gives CDR1 SNHLY, CDR2 FYNNEI. V lost 4 bases and J lost 1, with 10 bases in between. This specimen belongs to a study of lung T cells in sarcoidosis with Löfgren's syndrome. On the study more broadly: Löfgren's syndrome patients were the main repertoire analysis focus. Points from the study as a whole: Shared TRAV12-1 and TRBV2 CDR3 motifs across Löfgren's syndrome patients reportedly suggested public CD4+ TCRs. TRAV12-1 preferentially paired with TRBV2, with homologous CDR3s. The most expanded V genes in Löfgren's patients were reportedly TRAV12-1 and TRBV2.

TCRdb processed the reads anew with MiXCR; each CDR3 protein has one entry. Of 1,200 or so distinct CDR3 sequences detected, roughly 29% appear once; the ten largest clones hold about 7.3%. V and J are TRBV2 and TRBJ1-1; D gene ambiguous. The clonotype was recovered from a human donor with sarcoidosis (Löfgren's syndrome or another form), or a control subject (not recorded which). Sequencing input: CD4+ T cells from PBMCs. CDR3 nucleotide sequence: TGTGCCAGCAGTGGAGCGGTCGGGAACACTGAAGCTTTCTTT. Encoded protein: CASSGAVGNTEAFF.